The 13 T cell receptor beta chains presented below share a single source sample, sequenced in a study of OX40 agonist ivuxolimab in advanced cancers. Assay used: immunoSEQ multiplex PCR; TCRdb lists only in-frame clones, some missing. Among more than 60,000 clones listed, about 85% were seen once. The material was CD4+ or CD8+ T cells sorted from blood, obtained in a trial of the OX40 agonist ivuxolimab. The receptors come from an adult with an advanced solid tumor such as melanoma, head and neck, liver or kidney cancer.

The chain combines TRBV5-1 with TRBJ2-7, with D perhaps TRBD1 (5 bases). V was clipped by 3 bases and J by 1 base, with 17 bases between them. The germline V gene has CDR1 SGHRS and CDR2 YFSETQ. The CDR3 runs 16 residues. The CDR3 nucleotides read TGCGCCAGCAGCTGGGGCATACAGACAGTTTCCTACGAGCAGTACTTC. This translates into CASSWGIQTVSYEQYF.

This chain connects TRBV6-6 to TRBJ2-7; the D gene is possibly TRBD2 (5 bases). CDR1 MNHNY and CDR2 SVGAGI come from the germline V gene (reference sequence). The V end was cut by 4 bases, the J end by 2 bases, with 12 bases between. This CDR3 has 14 amino acids. The CDR3 DNA sequence: TGTGCCAGCAGTTCCACGGGATCCCCCTACGAGCAGTACTTC. It specifies CASSSTGSPYEQYF.

V is TRBV2 and J is TRBJ2-5; 8 bases map to TRBD1. CDR3 length: 14 residues. Germline V gene sequence: CDR1 SNHLY, CDR2 FYNNEI. The V and J ends lost 6 bases and 2 bases, in that order; junction bases with no gene match: 5. This chain's CDR3 is CASREGQAQETQYF. The CDR3 coding sequence is TGTGCCAGCAGGGAGGGACAGGCTCAAGAGACCCAGTACTTC. The whole variable domain, filled in from reference TRBV2 and TRBJ2-5, reads EPEVTQTPSHQVTQMGQEVILRCVPISNHLYFYWYRQILGQKVEFLVSFYNNEISEKSEIFDDQFSVERPDGSNFTLKIRSTKLEDSAMYFCASREGQAQETQYFGPGTRLLVL.

V usage is TRBV5-4 and J usage is TRBJ1-2; D uncertain. The CDR3 is 13 amino acids. The ends were cut back, 0 bases at V and 7 bases at J, with 10 bases in the middle. The germline gives CDR1 SGHNT, CDR2 YYREEE (reference sequence). DNA for the CDR3: TGTGCCAGCAGCTTGGAAGTATGGGGTGGCTACACCTTC. Amino acid sequence: CASSLEVWGGYTF.

This chain joins TRBV5-5 and TRBJ2-7, with 7 positions matching TRBD2. J gave up 0 bases and V 0 bases, and 6 bases lay outside the gene matches. Looked up from germline, CDR1 is SGHKS and CDR2 is YYEKEE (reference sequence). The CDR3 totals 16 residues. The CDR3 sequence: CASSLGEGSSSYEQYF. The CDR3 nucleotides read TGTGCCAGCAGCTTGGGGGAGGGCAGTTCCTCCTACGAGCAGTACTTC.

The V call is TRBV18, the J call TRBJ1-1; D is perhaps TRBD1 (6 bases). This CDR3 contains 14 residues. Germline V gene lookup returns CDR1 KGHSH and CDR2 LQKENI. V lost 2 bases, J lost 1 base, and 8 bases lay in between. CDR3 in DNA: TGTGCCAGCTCACCAAAACAGGGGAACACTGAAGCTTTCTTT. Translation gives CASSPKQGNTEAFF.

The chain carries TRBV5-4 and TRBJ1-1; D not certain. CDR3 size: 16 residues. V was clipped by 4 bases and J by 1 base, with 17 bases between them. Looked up from germline, CDR1 is SGHNT and CDR2 is YYREEE (reference sequence). The CDR3 coding sequence is TGTGCCAGCAGCCAGTCCTTGCGGGGTTCGAACACTGAAGCTTTCTTT. Residues: CASSQSLRGSNTEAFF. Variable domain in full (rest from reference TRBV5-4 and TRBJ1-1): ETGVTQSPTHLIKTRGQQVTLRCSSQSGHNTVSWYQQALGQGPQFIFQYYREEENGRGNFPPRFSGLQFPNYSSELNVNALELDDSALYLCASSQSLRGSNTEAFFGQGTRLTVV.

The chain uses TRBV29-1 and TRBJ2-7; TRBD1 matches at 11 bases. The CDR3 loop spans 15 amino acids. The germline V gene encodes CDR1 SQVTM and CDR2 ANQGSEA. V shed 6 bases and J 4 bases; nucleotides not matched to a gene: 11. For the CDR3, the DNA is TGCAGCGTGGCGGCCGGGACAGGGGGAAGTTACGAGCAGTACTTC. Its translation is CSVAAGTGGSYEQYF.

The chain has TRBV19 and TRBJ2-5; TRBD1 aligns across 10 bases. This CDR3 is built from 13 residues. CDR1 is LNHDA, CDR2 SQIVND, per germline (reference sequence). J gave up 6 bases and V 11 bases, and 9 bases lay outside the gene matches. The CDR3, as DNA: TGTGCCTCCCGACGGACAGGGGGAAAGACCCAGTACTTC. This encodes CASRRTGGKTQYF.

This chain uses TRBV5-4 with TRBJ2-1; TRBD1 aligns across 7 bases. V lost 5 bases to trimming and J lost 0 bases; unmatched junction nucleotides: 5. CDR1 and CDR2 from the germline V gene are SGHNT and YYREEE (reference sequence). The CDR3 spans 15 residues. CDR3 sequence (DNA): TGTGCCAGCAGATCCGGGACAGCCTCCTACAATGAGCAGTTCTTC. This translates into CASRSGTASYNEQFF.

The chain recombines TRBV6-1 with TRBJ2-7; 7 bases align to TRBD1. Germline-derived CDR1 and CDR2 are MNHNS and SASEGT. The CDR3 spans 15 residues. Losses at the gene ends were 2 bases for V and 6 bases for J; bases not matched to a gene: 10. CDR3 sequence (DNA): TGTGCCAGCAGTGAAACCTCGGGACAGCTGAGCGAGCAGTACTTC. Residues: CASSETSGQLSEQYF.

In its sample, this clone was seen once. The chain recombines TRBV5-1 with TRBJ1-1; no definite D call. V lost 3 bases and J lost 0, with 6 bases in between. The germline CDR1 and CDR2 sequences are SGHRS and YFSETQ. This CDR3 comprises 13 residues. In DNA form, the CDR3 reads TGCGCCAGCAGCTCCCGTATGAACACTGAAGCTTTCTTT. It encodes CASSSRMNTEAFF.

The chain recombines TRBV5-1 with TRBJ1-3, with TRBD1 as a possible D gene (5 bases). Between the trimmed V and J ends, which lost 4 bases and 0 bases, there was a span of 8 bases. Germline values: CDR1 SGHRS, CDR2 YFSETQ. The CDR3 extends over 14 amino acids. Here the CDR3 DNA reads TGCGCCAGCAGCGCGCAGGGCTCTGGAAACACCATATATTTT. It is translated as CASSAQGSGNTIYF.